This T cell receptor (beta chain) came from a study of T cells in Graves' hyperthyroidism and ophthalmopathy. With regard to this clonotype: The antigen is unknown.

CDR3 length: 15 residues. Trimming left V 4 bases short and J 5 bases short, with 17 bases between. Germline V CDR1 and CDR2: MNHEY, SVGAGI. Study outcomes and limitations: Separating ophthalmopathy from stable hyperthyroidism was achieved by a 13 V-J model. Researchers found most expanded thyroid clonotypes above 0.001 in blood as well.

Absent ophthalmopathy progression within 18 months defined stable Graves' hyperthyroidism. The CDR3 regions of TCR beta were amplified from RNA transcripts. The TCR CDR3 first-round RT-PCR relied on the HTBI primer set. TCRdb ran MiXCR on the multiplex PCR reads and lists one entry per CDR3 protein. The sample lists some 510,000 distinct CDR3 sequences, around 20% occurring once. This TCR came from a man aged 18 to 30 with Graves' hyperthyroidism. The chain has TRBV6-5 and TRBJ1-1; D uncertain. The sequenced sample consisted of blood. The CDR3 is CASSLYQAALTEAFF. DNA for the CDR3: TGTGCCAGCAGTTTATACCAGGCGGCGCTTACTGAAGCTTTCTTT.